The source of this TCR beta chain is a study of metastatic and nonmetastatic thyroid tumors. Background on the study: The study looked at repertoires side by side in blood and in tumor or nodule tissue from malignant and benign thyroid patients.

How the authors handled the data: CDR3 was compared across clinicopathological groups, and the resulting differences were used to build a distant-metastasis classifier for papillary thyroid cancer. From the PCR reads, TCRdb re-called clones with MiXCR. The V and J calls and clone size come from TCRdb's table, not from the authors' own analysis. The sample lists approximately 15,000 clones, roughly 20% occurring once. Germline V lookup: CDR1 DFQATT, CDR2 SNEGSKA (reference sequence). CDR3 length: 15 residues. Patients were all untreated before their thyroid surgery. Turning to this clone: At one end the junction does not follow the germline gene, possibly because of a read error.

This TCR was sampled from a female donor with papillary thyroid cancer or a benign thyroid nodule (not recorded which). Some clones in this sample may be carry-over from other donors' samples. The chain has TRBV20-1 and TRBJ2-3; D is possibly TRBD1 (7 bases). The sequencing sample was made of adjacent normal tissue. CDR3 in amino acids: CSTRDGGGLVDTQYF. The CDR3 coding sequence is TGCAGTACTAGAGATGGAGGGGGCTTGGTTGATACGCAGTATTTT.